This TCR beta chain is drawn from a study of tumor-infiltrating lymphocytes in localized non-small cell lung cancer. Study-level background: Tumor tissue and non-adjacent uninvolved lung came from each patient.

V lost 4 bases and J lost 5; bases outside the gene matches: 14. The CDR3 contains 17 residues. Per germline, CDR1 LNHDA and CDR2 SQIVND (reference sequence). Study results and caveats: No T-cell fraction difference was seen between IM1 and IM2 tumors. Compared with uninvolved lung, tumors showed higher T cell infiltration by TCRbeta sequencing.

As for this clone: The antigen is undetermined.

Here immunoSEQ multiplex PCR was the method, and the copy in TCRdb shows in-frame clones only, minus some. The repertoire consists of about 6,700 clones, with around 78% occurring once and the leading ten covering roughly 15%. The receptor was derived from a human donor with non-small cell lung cancer. Sequenced input: uninvolved lung tissue not adjacent to the tumor. The chain employs TRBV19 and TRBJ1-2; 9 bases map to TRBD1. This CDR3 is CASSKGQGPNLAYGYTF. DNA of the CDR3: TGTGCCAGTAGTAAGGGACAGGGTCCCAATTTGGCGTATGGCTACACCTTC.